This TCR beta chain was observed in a study of human T cells and chemical hapten exposure. The overall study: Patients having alopecia areata, totalis or universalis were mostly female.

Notes on the study in general: The number of TCRs over 1 in 1000 frequency stayed unchanged after DPC.

The time point here: pre-sensitization, week 0. The treatment: therapeutic diphenylcyclopropenone sensitization with weekly scalp DPC. From whole blood left unfractionated, total RNA was extracted. Trimming at V came to 2 bases and at J to 9 bases, leaving 15 bases not matched to a gene. The CDR3 totals 19 residues. Germline values: CDR1 KGHDR, CDR2 SFDVKD. To note about this clonotype: Its antigen is undetermined.

TCRdb reprocessed the RACE reads via MiXCR and lists one record per CDR3 protein. The sample shows a few hundred thousand distinct CDR3 sequences, around 5.5% of them seen only once. The specimen was whole blood, collected in connection with sensitization to the hapten diphenylcyclopropenone (DPC). This receptor was taken from a woman younger than 35 with alopecia areata. Some clones in this sample may be carry-over from other donors' samples. The V gene is TRBV24-1, the J gene TRBJ2-1; 13 bases map to TRBD2. CDR3 DNA sequence: TGTGCCACCAGTGATTCCCGCTACTACACTAGCGGGGGGGCCAGTGAGCAGTTCTTC. Translation gives CATSDSRYYTSGGASEQFF.